This T cell receptor (beta chain) was identified during a study of molecular identifiers for immune sequencing clone quantification. Study-level information: Four of five splits of RNA from approximately 20,000 or 98,000 naive CD8 cells were sequenced in replicates.

As CD8+CD4-CCR7+CD45RA+ cells, naive CD8 T cells were sorted. This clonotype was seen ten or more times. Methods described previously were used for bulk TCR libraries, and listed TCR primers were applied. TCRdb independently ran MiXCR on the PCR reads; one entry per CDR3 protein. This sample has 60,000 to 65,000 distinct CDR3 sequences, with 15% to 20% found just once. The V end lost 4 bases, the J end lost 2 bases, and 9 bases lay between the germline ends. CDR1 and CDR2 (germline): LGHNA, YNFKEQ. The CDR3 length is 14 residues. The sequence derives from a human donor in good health. Some libraries in this study had Jurkat cell RNA spiked in. The rearrangement uses TRBV4-2 and TRBJ2-1; weak D call: TRBD2 (6 bases). Sample: naive CD8+ T cells from blood, with Jurkat cell RNA spiked in. As to subset: FACS-sorted CD8+CD4-CCR7+CD45RA+ naive T cells. The CDR3: CASSRAGPYNEQFF. CDR3 in DNA: TGTGCCAGCAGCCGGGCGGGGCCCTACAATGAGCAGTTCTTC.